These 21 T cell receptor beta chains came from one sample sequenced in a study of T cell responses to AZD1222 COVID-19 vaccine (dated by TCRdb to 2020 to 2023). The library came from the immunoSEQ multiplex PCR assay. TCRdb's version of the immuneACCESS table is confined to in-frame rearrangements and falls short of the full clone set. An unresolved V gene accounts for under half of the shortfall where checked; the remainder is of unknown origin. The sample data list around 160,000 clones, and 88% of these were observed just once. 5.5% of the sample comes from the top ten. Taken with the paper, the label for time point translates to: baseline before first vaccination. Here the sequenced sample was peripheral blood, taken on day 0 of AZD1222 vaccination. The receptors shown here come from an adult in good health.

The chain recombines TRBV19 with TRBJ1-3; D is possibly TRBD1 (5 bases). The germline V gene encodes CDR1 LNHDA and CDR2 SQIVND (reference sequence). Trimming stripped 6 bases from V and 4 bases from J, with 16 bases between. The length of the CDR3 is 15 residues. CDR3 residues: CASRPHGGDGNTIYF. DNA for the CDR3: TGTGCCAGTAGGCCGCACGGAGGGGACGGAAACACCATATATTTT. Drawing the rest from reference TRBV19 and TRBJ1-3, the complete variable domain is DGGITQSPKYLFRKEGQNVTLSCEQNLNHDAMYWYRQDPGQGLRLIYYSQIVNDFQKGDIAEGYSVSREKKESFPLTVTSAQKNPTAFYLCASRPHGGDGNTIYFGEGSWLTVV.

This chain links TRBV6-5 with TRBJ2-1, with a possible D match to TRBD2 (6 bases). This CDR3 is 14 amino acids long. Per the germline V gene, CDR1 is MNHEY and CDR2 is SVGAGI. V was pared by 8 bases and J by 1 base, with 12 bases between. In DNA form, the CDR3 reads TGTGCCAGCGGGAGGTGGTTGTCCTACAATGAGCAGTTCTTC. As protein: CASGRWLSYNEQFF.

The chain uses TRBV5-1 and TRBJ2-2; no clear D gene. V lost 9 bases and J lost 9, with 12 bases in between. This CDR3 has 11 amino acids. CDR1 SGHRS and CDR2 YFSETQ come from the germline V gene. The CDR3 bases are TGCGCCATCTCCCGCTTTTGGGAGCTGTTTTTT. As protein: CAISRFWELFF. Variable domain in full (rest from reference TRBV5-1 and TRBJ2-2): KAGVTQTPRYLIKTRGQQVTLSCSPISGHRSVSWYQQTPGQGLQFLFEYFSETQRNKGNFPGRFSGRQFSNSRSEMNVSTLELGDSALYLCAISRFWELFFGEGSRLTVL.

This clone has just one count. The chain combines TRBV5-1 with TRBJ1-2; the match to TRBD1 covers 8 bases. V trimming: 1 base; J trimming: 4 bases; junction bases outside the gene matches: 6. Germline loops: CDR1 SGHRS, CDR2 YFSETQ. CDR3 length: 15 residues. The CDR3: CASSLRGTGLYGYTF. The CDR3 DNA sequence: TGCGCCAGCAGCTTGCGCGGGACAGGCCTCTATGGCTACACCTTC.

The rearrangement uses TRBV5-6 and TRBJ1-3, with TRBD1 identical over 7 bases. Germline CDR1 reads SGHDT; CDR2 reads YYEEEE. Trimming at V came to 0 bases and at J to 3 bases, leaving 6 bases not matched to a gene. The length of the CDR3 is 16 residues. The CDR3 bases are TGTGCCAGCAGCTTGGGACAGGGCAGGGTTGGAAACACCATATATTTT. As protein: CASSLGQGRVGNTIYF.

This sequence joins TRBV19 and TRBJ2-3, with D uncertain. Germline V lookup: CDR1 LNHDA, CDR2 SQIVND (reference sequence). CDR3 length equals 11 residues. Trimming left V 6 bases short and J 5 bases short, with 6 bases between. The CDR3 DNA reads TGTGCCAGTAGGTGGGGAGATACGCAGTATTTT. This codes for CASRWGDTQYF. The variable domain in full, completed from reference TRBV19 and TRBJ2-3, reads DGGITQSPKYLFRKEGQNVTLSCEQNLNHDAMYWYRQDPGQGLRLIYYSQIVNDFQKGDIAEGYSVSREKKESFPLTVTSAQKNPTAFYLCASRWGDTQYFGPGTRLTVL.

CDR3 in DNA: TGTGCCAGCTCACCGGACACTGAAGCTTTCTTT. Protein: CASSPDTEAFF. The chain combines TRBV18 with TRBJ1-1; no definite D call. The length of the CDR3 is 11 residues. V was cut by 3 bases and J by 3 bases, with 2 bases left in between. Germline CDR1 is KGHSH and CDR2 is LQKENI.

The CDR3 loop is CASSSPPGNTIYF. CDR3 sequence (DNA): TGTGCCAGCAGCTCACCCCCAGGAAACACCATATATTTT. The V call is TRBV11-2, the J call TRBJ1-3; unclear D gene. The CDR3 has 13 amino acids. Looked up from germline, CDR1 is SGHAT and CDR2 is FQNNGV. Trimming took off 4 bases at V and 4 bases at J, with 8 bases between the two ends.

The genes are TRBV19 and TRBJ1-1, with D perhaps TRBD1 (6 bases). This CDR3 spans 11 amino acids. Germline CDR1 reads LNHDA; CDR2 reads SQIVND (reference sequence). V was pared by 9 bases and J by 4 bases, with 9 bases between. The chain's CDR3 is CASQGSTEAFF. As DNA, the CDR3 is TGTGCCAGCCAGGGGAGCACTGAAGCTTTCTTT.

The chain links TRBV7-3 to TRBJ1-1, with D possibly matching TRBD1 (6 bases). This CDR3 has 14 amino acids. From germline, CDR1 is SGHTA and CDR2 FQGTGA. The ends were cut back, 3 bases at V and 3 bases at J, with 11 bases in the middle. The CDR3 is CASSFQGSDTEAFF. The CDR3 DNA reads TGTGCCAGCAGCTTTCAGGGGTCTGACACTGAAGCTTTCTTT. The complete variable domain, with remaining parts taken from reference TRBV7-3 and TRBJ1-1, reads GAGVSQTPSNKVTEKGKYVELRCDPISGHTALYWYRQSLGQGPEFLIYFQGTGAADDSGLPNDRFFAVRPEGSVSTLKIQRTERGDSAVYLCASSFQGSDTEAFFGQGTRLTVV.

The rearrangement links TRBV4-3 to TRBJ1-5; the D gene is possibly TRBD1 (5 bases). The CDR3 sequence is 16 residues long. The germline gives CDR1 LGHNA, CDR2 YSLEER. Trimming shortened V by 0 bases and J by 5 bases, and 14 bases separated the two germline ends. The DNA of the CDR3 is TGCGCCAGCAGCCAAGATTACGGCAGGGTCGATCAGCCCCAGCATTTT. This encodes CASSQDYGRVDQPQHF.

The chain combines TRBV28 with TRBJ1-6, with a possible D match to TRBD1 (5 bases). Germline assignment: CDR1 MDHEN and CDR2 SYDVKM. There are 15 residues in the CDR3. With 3 bases removed from V and 5 bases from J, the gap between germline ends came to 11 bases. CDR3 sequence reads: CASSLGQANNSPLHF. CDR3 DNA: TGTGCCAGCAGTTTGGGGCAGGCAAATAATTCACCCCTCCACTTT. Looking up the rest from reference TRBV28 and TRBJ1-6 gives the full variable domain: DVKVTQSSRYLVKRTGEKVFLECVQDMDHENMFWYRQDPGLGLRLIYFSYDVKMKEKGDIPEGYSVSREKKERFSLILESASTNQTSMYLCASSLGQANNSPLHFGNGTRLTVT.

This clone has a single count. The genes are TRBV5-6 and TRBJ1-2, with TRBD1 identical over 9 bases. V was clipped by 3 bases and J by 3 bases; unmatched bases: 3. This CDR3 region has 14 residues. Germline CDR1 and CDR2: SGHDT and YYEEEE. CDR3 amino acids: CASSSGQGHYGYTF. In DNA form, the CDR3 reads TGTGCCAGCAGCTCGGGACAGGGACACTATGGCTACACCTTC.

The chain is built from TRBV19 and TRBJ1-1; D remains unclear. The V and J ends lost 7 bases and 0 bases respectively, with 3 bases between them. This CDR3 is 11 amino acids long. The germline gives CDR1 LNHDA, CDR2 SQIVND (reference sequence). CDR3 nucleotide sequence: TGTGCCAGTATCCTGAACACTGAAGCTTTCTTT. It is translated as CASILNTEAFF.

This CDR3 is CASSYSNGNTEAFF. CDR3 coding DNA: TGTGCCAGCAGTTACTCGAATGGGAACACTGAAGCTTTCTTT. The gene calls are TRBV6-5 and TRBJ1-1; no reliable D call. The germline V gene encodes CDR1 MNHEY and CDR2 SVGAGI. V lost 0 bases and J 1 base, leaving 6 bases between the germline ends. The CDR3 consists of 14 residues.

This clone was observed a handful of times. V is TRBV7-2 and J is TRBJ1-1; perhaps TRBD1 as D (6 bases). The germline V gene encodes CDR1 SGHTA and CDR2 FQGNSA. The CDR3 consists of 15 residues. Trimming took off 6 bases at V and 5 bases at J, with 19 bases between the two ends. In nucleotides, the CDR3 is TGTGCCAGCAGTTCTATGGCCAGGGGTGCGACTGAAGCTTTCTTT. This gives the protein CASSSMARGATEAFF.

The chain recombines TRBV19 with TRBJ2-7; no clear D. The germline gives CDR1 LNHDA, CDR2 SQIVND (reference sequence). V was cut by 1 base and J by 0 bases, with 16 bases left in between. This CDR3 has 17 residues. CDR3 DNA sequence: TGTGCCAGTAGTATAGCAGTAACAGCAACTCCCTCCTACGAGCAGTACTTC. This codes for CASSIAVTATPSYEQYF.

This clone was seen a handful of times. CDR3 in DNA: TGTGCCAGCAGCCAAGATCCAGAGGGGACTAGCGGCTACAATGAGCAGTTCTTC. This gives the protein CASSQDPEGTSGYNEQFF. The V call is TRBV4-2, the J call TRBJ2-1; 11 bases are a match to TRBD2. The CDR3 is 18 residues long. The V gene end was trimmed by 0 bases and the J gene end by 3 bases; junction bases not matched to a gene: 7. Germline lookup yields CDR1 LGHNA and CDR2 YNFKEQ.

This sequence joins TRBV5-5 and TRBJ2-3; TRBD1 is a possible D gene (6 bases). Between the trimmed V and J ends, which lost 2 bases and 0 bases, there was a span of 22 bases. Germline CDR1 and CDR2: SGHKS and YYEKEE (reference sequence). The CDR3 totals 19 residues. The CDR3 loop is CASSFIRQGRLPSTDTQYF. In DNA form, the CDR3 reads TGTGCCAGCAGCTTTATTCGGCAGGGGCGATTACCTAGCACAGATACGCAGTATTTT.

The chain links TRBV7-9 to TRBJ1-2; 7 positions agree with TRBD1. J gave up 8 bases and V 5 bases, and 8 bases lay outside the gene matches. The length of the CDR3 is 13 residues. Germline loops: CDR1 SEHNR, CDR2 FQNEAQ (reference sequence). The CDR3 nucleotides are TGTGCCAGCAGCCTGGAGGGGGCGGGAGGCTACACCTTC. Protein product: CASSLEGAGGYTF.

The V and J genes are TRBV5-1 and TRBJ2-1; D is ambiguous. The CDR3 has 11 amino acids. In germline, CDR1 is SGHRS, CDR2 YFSETQ. Trimming took off 6 bases at V and 8 bases at J, with 9 bases between the two ends. CDR3 loop: CASNFAHEQFF. The CDR3 DNA reads as TGCGCCAGCAATTTTGCTCATGAGCAGTTCTTC.